This passage covers 7 T cell receptor beta chains from one sample sequenced in a study of regulatory T cells in long-lasting Graves disease. Arm-PCR of CDR3 regions with iRepertoire HTBI primers generated TCR beta libraries. TCRdb re-derived calls from the multiplex PCR reads in MiXCR, one entry per CDR3 protein. The repertoire consists of 350,000 to 500,000 distinct CDR3 sequences, with around 15% occurring once and the leading ten covering around 10%. This sample's time point: newly diagnosed GD, antithyroid drugs for less than 3 months. PBMC-extracted RNA yielded the TCR library. This sample was also put to use in a study of T cells in Graves' hyperthyroidism and ophthalmopathy.

Sequenced material: peripheral blood mononuclear cells (PBMCs), taken at new diagnosis, from a patient treated with antithyroid drugs. The origin of the receptors is a woman in her twenties or thirties with Graves disease.

This clonotype was detected once. This chain uses TRBV7-9 with TRBJ2-6; D ambiguous. Trimming shortened V by 5 bases and J by 2 bases, and 10 bases separated the two germline ends. The CDR3 has 15 amino acids. Germline V gene lookup returns CDR1 SEHNR and CDR2 FQNEAQ (reference sequence). DNA for the CDR3: TGTGCCAGCAGCCAGCAGGTACCTGGGGCCAACGTCCTGACTTTC. Protein: CASSQQVPGANVLTF.

This clonotype was observed a handful of times. V gene TRBV30 combines with J gene TRBJ1-3, with D possibly being TRBD1 (5 bases). The CDR3 runs 13 residues. Germline CDR1 reads GTSNPN; CDR2 reads SVGIG (reference sequence). V lost 3 bases, J lost 4 bases, and 10 bases lay in between. DNA of the CDR3: TGTGCCTGGAGCCGTCAGGGAGGAAACACCATATATTTT. This translates into CAWSRQGGNTIYF. The entire variable domain, with the rest obtained from reference TRBV30 and TRBJ1-3, is as follows: SQTIHQWPATLVQPVGSPLSLECTVEGTSNPNLYWYRQAAGRGLQLLFYSVGIGQISSEVPQNLSASRPQDRQFILSSKKLLLSDSGFYLCAWSRQGGNTIYFGEGSWLTVV.

Comment on this clonotype: A single base separates this from a much larger clone, so it may be a read error. The chain combines TRBV29-1 with TRBJ2-7, with D unclear. The CDR3 consists of 10 residues. Germline CDR1 is SQVTM and CDR2 is ANQGSEA. This chain's CDR3 is CSVYIYGQYF. DNA of the CDR3: TGCAGCGTCTACATCTACGGGCAGTACTTC.

This clonotype came up a few times. The chain couples TRBV20-1 to TRBJ2-1; 8 bases fit TRBD2. The germline CDR1 and CDR2 sequences are DFQATT and SNEGSKA (reference sequence). The CDR3 runs 18 residues. J was trimmed by 0 bases and V by 3 bases; bases with no gene match: 13. The CDR3 sequence: CSASNFPGLVSSYNEQFF. The CDR3 DNA follows: TGCAGTGCTAGTAACTTCCCGGGACTAGTAAGCTCCTACAATGAGCAGTTCTTC.

Comments on this clonotype: This likely reflects a read error, since a far larger clone is one base away. The gene calls are TRBV28 and TRBJ2-7; 11 positions agree with TRBD1. Losses at the gene ends were 6 bases for V and 7 bases for J; bases not matched to a gene: 14. CDR1 is MDHEN, CDR2 SYDVKM, per germline. The CDR3 has 16 residues. The DNA of the CDR3 is TGTGCCAGCAGACAAGGGGGACAGGGGGTTGACAATGAGCAGTACTTC. It is translated as CASRQGGQGVDNEQYF.

This clonotype has at least ten counts. V gene TRBV6-5 combines with J gene TRBJ1-5; 10 bases are shared with TRBD1. Per the germline V gene, CDR1 is MNHEY and CDR2 is SVGAGI. Unmatched junction bases numbered 6, after V lost 2 bases and J lost 5 bases. The CDR3 is 16 residues long. The CDR3 spells CASSYEPGQGYQPQHF. CDR3 in DNA: TGTGCCAGCAGTTACGAACCGGGACAGGGGTATCAGCCCCAGCATTTT.

The sample holds many counts of this clonotype. This rearrangement joins TRBV28 to TRBJ2-3; maybe TRBD1 (5 bases). Trimming took 7 bases from V and 5 from J, leaving 13 bases between them. The CDR3 contains 13 residues. CDR1 is MDHEN and CDR2 is SYDVKM in the germline V gene. CDR3 amino acids: CASISGHGDTQYF. CDR3 nucleotides: TGTGCCAGCATATCAGGGCATGGAGATACGCAGTATTTT.